This TCR beta chain emerged from a study of CD8 T cells in ankylosing spondylitis. TCRdb independently ran MiXCR on the 5' RACE reads; one entry per CDR3 protein. The sample shows around 340,000 distinct CDR3 sequences, roughly 14% of them seen only once. The CDR3 contains 15 residues. Germline assignment: CDR1 SGHVS and CDR2 FQNEAQ. V lost 5 bases to trimming and J lost 8 bases, with 19 bases between them. The sample consisted of blood, either unsorted or a sorted T cell fraction (not recorded which). The receptor was derived from a male donor with ankylosing spondylitis or in good health (not recorded which). The V gene is TRBV7-8, the J gene TRBJ2-1; possibly TRBD2 for D (6 bases). CDR3 amino acids: CASSLRREPYYEQFF. CDR3 DNA: TGTGCCAGCAGCCTCCGGCGGGAACCGTACTATGAGCAGTTCTTC.